This TCR beta chain emerged from a study of T and B cells in COVID-19 patients (dated by TCRdb to the early 2020s). Context from the whole study: In this study, adaptive immunity was profiled in COVID-19 patients who either had active infection or had recovered, using TRB and IGH repertoire sequencing of peripheral blood. For the repertoire analyses, the comparison was an age-matched reference group of roughly 38 healthy donors who were negative for COVID-19 antibodies. In the active-infection cohort, about 65% of the 20 patients were critically ill and required mechanical ventilation or ECMO. A recovered cohort comprised roughly 19 patients contributing fewer than 25 samples, mostly after mild to moderate COVID-19 managed as outpatients. The recovered cohort had a median age of 34 years, compared with around 65 years in the active-infection cohort. Because samples were available both during active disease and after recovery, two patients were counted in both the recovered and the active cohorts. As many as 9 follow-up blood samples were collected from each patient, and in some individuals these samples spanned different disease stages. The TCR and BCR sequence repository comprised roughly 35 patients and roughly 69 time points, with over 7 million TCR sequences analysed. In the active-infection cohort, about 90% of the roughly 20 patients had comorbidities linked to unfavorable COVID-19 outcome. Findings and caveats that apply to the study as a whole: The cohort was judged too small for assessing how HLA contributes to COVID-19 susceptibility or severity. Specific T cell subsets (CD4+/Treg/CD8+) and sorted SARS-CoV-2-responsive or tetramer+ T cells had not yet been sequenced, and the corresponding sequencing experiments were ongoing. In active COVID-19, TRB repertoires were highly clonal, while at recovery, diversity and richness increased above the levels seen in healthy donors. Patients with COVID-19 were reported to show strongly skewed TRBV/TRBJ gene usage. Prospective validation of the reported TCR clusters was stated to be required before clinical use. The recovered cohort had 2,000 or so exclusive TCR clusters, including 31 low-pGen clusters. Blood samples obtained from mildly ill patients during symptoms, as well as early samples obtained from severe cases, were available only in scarce numbers.

The instrument was an Illumina MiSeq. Multiplex PCR with BIOMED2 TRB-A/B primer pools was used to amplify the TRB rearrangements. Illumina-compatible adapters and 7-nucleotide sample barcodes were attached to the amplicons in two consecutive PCRs. All library PCRs used Phusion HS II polymerase. The amplicons were purified from gel with the NucleoSpin Gel and PCR Clean-up kit, measured on Qubit, and then pooled at 4 nM. Amplicon pool quality was checked on an Agilent 2100 Bioanalyzer before Illumina next-generation sequencing. The study's own analysis went as follows. Annotation of TRB rearrangements was performed with MiXCR 3.0.8 using the default MiXCR reference library. Non-productive reads and sequences with fewer than 2 reads were removed, and every unique CDR3 nucleotide sequence was treated as one clone. Clonality, diversity, richness and V-J gene usage were computed in R 3.5.1. GLIPH2 was used to cluster TCRs by CDR3 similarity, and OLGA was used to calculate generation probabilities. Only GLIPH2 clusters with at least four unique TCR clonotypes present in at least three individuals were retained. TCRdb applied fastp at Q25 and MiXCR to the public reads, then kept only in-frame beta chains. Entries that share a CDR3 protein sequence are merged under the most common genes and DNA. TCRdb's processing, not the authors', yielded these V and J calls. The sample profile shows 20,000 to 30,000 distinct CDR3 sequences; about 31% of them were found once. The top ten clones comprise around 1.8% of the sample.

In its sample, this clonotype was seen a few times. No antigen is known for it. Base qualities are not at hand, and no much larger clone is one base apart. Genomic DNA extracted from blood was used in amounts of about 240-550 ng for amplification of TRB repertoires. Unmatched junction bases come to 8, with V trimmed by 3 bases and J by 0 bases. From the germline V gene, CDR1 is MNHEY and CDR2 is SVGAGI. Including the terminal cysteine and phenylalanine, the CDR3 comprises 17 residues. CDR3 DNA only is kept here, 51 bases in frame from base 1. Material for sequencing was blood. The receptor's source is a human donor who had recovered from COVID-19. In this chain, TRBV6-5 is recombined with TRBJ1-3; TRBD1 aligns with 7 central bases. The CDR3 here reads CASSYNRGSRSGNTIYF. Read as DNA, the sequence is TGTGCCAGCAGTTATAACAGGGGTTCCCGCTCTGGAAACACCATATATTTT.